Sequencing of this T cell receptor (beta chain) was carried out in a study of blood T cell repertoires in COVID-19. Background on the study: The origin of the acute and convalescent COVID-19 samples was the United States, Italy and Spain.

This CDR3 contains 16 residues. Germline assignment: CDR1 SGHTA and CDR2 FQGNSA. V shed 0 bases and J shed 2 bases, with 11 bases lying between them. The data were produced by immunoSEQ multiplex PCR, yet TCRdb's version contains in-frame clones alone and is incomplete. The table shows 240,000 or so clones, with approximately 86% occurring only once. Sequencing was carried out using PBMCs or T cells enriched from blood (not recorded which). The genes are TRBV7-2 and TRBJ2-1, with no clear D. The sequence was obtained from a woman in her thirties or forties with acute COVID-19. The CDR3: CASSLASAVPYNEQFF. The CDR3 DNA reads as TGTGCCAGCAGCTTAGCTTCGGCGGTCCCCTACAATGAGCAGTTCTTC. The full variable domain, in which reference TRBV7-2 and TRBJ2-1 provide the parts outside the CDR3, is GAGVSQSPSNKVTEKGKDVELRCDPISGHTALYWYRQSLGQGLEFLIYFQGNSAPDKSGLPSDRFSAERTGGSVSTLTIQRTQQEDSAVYLCASSLASAVPYNEQFFGPGTRLTVL.